This T cell receptor beta chain stems from a study of blood T cells in healthy people across ages. V lost 0 bases, J lost 11 bases, and 20 bases lay in between. The CDR3 is 15 amino acids. Germline lookup yields CDR1 SGDLS and CDR2 YYNGEE. This clonotype was detected only once. Total RNA amounts of at least 5 micrograms were extracted per sample. Primers used in a second PCR of about 7 to 12 cycles were a sample-barcoded 5' primer and a J-beta primer mix. From the 5' RACE reads, TCRdb called clonotypes with MiXCR, one entry per CDR3 protein. This sample has about 760,000 distinct CDR3 sequences, with more than 55% found just once.

The sequencing input was blood. The chain recombines TRBV9 with TRBJ2-5; TRBD1 or TRBD2 may be the D gene (5 bases each). The TCR sequence derives from a man in his forties or fifties in good health. The CDR3 region has the DNA TGTGCCAGCAGCGTAGTGTTTGGGGGTACCAATGAGCAGTACTTC. It codes for CASSVVFGGTNEQYF.